This T cell receptor (beta chain) is from a study of blood T cell repertoires in COVID-19. Across the study: Samples came from the United States, Italy and Spain, spanning acute and convalescent COVID-19.

In the study's own analysis: Amplified reference gene primers provided the basis for estimating nucleated cell counts. The assay was immunoSEQ multiplex PCR, and TCRdb's table has in-frame clones only and misses some. Clonal size and the V and J genes are those of that table, whereas D and trimming came from the DNA. The sample includes about 81,000 clones, 80% to 90% of them seen just once. Participants spanned ages about 18 to 100 years and resided in roughly 22 US areas. CDR3 size: 14 residues. J gave up 1 base and V 7 bases, and 6 bases lay outside the gene matches. Germline V CDR1 and CDR2: GTSNPN, SVGIG (reference sequence).

Source material: PBMCs or T cells enriched from blood (not recorded which). The origin of this receptor is a woman aged 45-60 years with acute COVID-19. The chain uses TRBV30 and TRBJ2-2, with 7 bases identical to TRBD1. The CDR3 DNA follows: TGTGCCTCAAACAGGGGACGGAACACCGGGGAGCTGTTTTTT. The encoded protein is CASNRGRNTGELFF.